The source of this TCR beta chain is a study of T cell clonotyping in hematopoietic cell transplantation. TCRdb's copy holds only in-frame clones and misses some; the assay was immunoSEQ multiplex PCR. The sample yields 65,000 to 80,000 clones, 95% to 97% seen once. The time point: recipient sample about 28 days before transplant, after cytoreduction. This CDR3 spans 13 amino acids. The germline V and J ends were trimmed by 3 bases and 2 bases, with 7 bases remaining between them. In germline, CDR1 is LNHDA, CDR2 SQIVND (reference sequence). J is TRBJ1-2 and V is TRBV19; D remains ambiguous. The material sequenced was peripheral blood mononuclear cells, taken before stem cell transplant. This sequence originates from a woman in her fifties or sixties with acute myeloid leukemia. Some clones in this sample may be carry-over from other donors' samples. CDR3: CASSITENYGYTF. In DNA, the CDR3 is TGTGCCAGTAGTATCACAGAAAACTATGGCTACACCTTC.